What follows are 27 T cell receptor beta chains derived from one specimen sequenced in a study of OX40 agonist ivuxolimab in advanced cancers. Generated by immunoSEQ multiplex PCR, the TCRdb table keeps only in-frame clones and is missing some. The data show tens of thousands of clones, approximately 91% seen once. The source material was CD4+ or CD8+ T cells sorted from blood, sampled in a trial of the OX40 agonist ivuxolimab. The receptor source for this set is an adult with an advanced solid tumor such as melanoma, head and neck, liver or kidney cancer.

This clone came up once. The gene calls are TRBV7-9 and TRBJ1-4; D may be TRBD1 (5 bases). Germline V gives CDR1 SEHNR, CDR2 FQNEAQ (reference sequence). Trimming stripped 2 bases from V and 7 bases from J, with 17 bases between. The CDR3 consists of 16 residues. The CDR3 DNA sequence: TGTGCCAGCAGCTTACTCGTGGCAGGGTGGGGTGAAAAACTGTTTTTT. Translated, it gives CASSLLVAGWGEKLFF.

CDR3 region: CASSSWTRAEETQYF. The CDR3, as DNA: TGTGCCAGCAGCTCCTGGACTCGGGCGGAGGAGACCCAGTACTTC. The V call is TRBV11-2, the J call TRBJ2-5; D is possibly TRBD2 (5 bases). CDR1 and CDR2 from the germline V gene are SGHAT and FQNNGV. Deletions cut 4 bases from V and 5 bases from J, with 17 bases between. The CDR3 is 15 amino acids.

The rearrangement links TRBV19 to TRBJ1-5, with a weak D call TRBD1 (6 bases). The CDR3 runs to 15 residues. Trimming took 1 base from V and 1 from J, leaving 8 bases between them. In germline, CDR1 is LNHDA, CDR2 SQIVND (reference sequence). The CDR3 nucleotides read TGTGCCAGTAGTATAGCTACAGGGAGCAATCAGCCCCAGCATTTT. It encodes CASSIATGSNQPQHF.

The chain joins TRBV7-9 to TRBJ2-7; a possible D gene is TRBD1 (7 bases). Germline-derived CDR1 and CDR2 are SEHNR and FQNEAQ (reference sequence). Trimming pared 5 bases from V and 3 bases from J, leaving 14 bases between. The CDR3 length is 14 residues. DNA of the CDR3: TGTGCCAGCAGCCCGCAGGGGGGCAGCTACGAGCAGTACTTC. Protein: CASSPQGGSYEQYF.

This sequence joins TRBV10-2 and TRBJ2-2; D not certain. The CDR3 loop spans 15 amino acids. V shed 0 bases and J shed 3 bases, with 8 bases lying between them. Looked up from germline, CDR1 is WSHSY and CDR2 is SAAADI. CDR3 sequence reads: CASSESLADTGELFF. The DNA of the CDR3 is TGCGCCAGCAGTGAGTCTTTGGCCGACACCGGGGAGCTGTTTTTT.

The chain is built from TRBV7-3 and TRBJ2-4; perhaps TRBD1 as D (6 bases). The germline V gene has CDR1 SGHTA and CDR2 FQGTGA. The CDR3 length is 15 residues. V lost 3 bases and J lost 5, with 14 bases in between. The CDR3 spells CASSFLTGRENIQYF. CDR3 DNA: TGTGCCAGCAGCTTCCTTACAGGGCGGGAAAACATTCAGTACTTC.

The genes are TRBV4-3 and TRBJ2-7; D call uncertain. Trimming took 0 bases from V and 7 from J, leaving 7 bases between them. Germline CDR1 LGHNA, CDR2 YSLEER. The CDR3 has 12 amino acids. The CDR3 spells CASSQDLREQYF. CDR3 bases: TGCGCCAGCAGCCAAGATCTAAGAGAGCAGTACTTC.

On this clone itself: At one of its ends the junction is not consistent with the germline gene, which may arise from a read error. The chain couples TRBV7-7 to TRBJ2-3, with 9 bases aligning to TRBD2. Germline values: CDR1 SSHAT, CDR2 FNYEAQ (reference sequence). The CDR3 is 16 amino acids. The CDR3 bases are TGTGCTAGCAGCTGGCCGACTAGCGGATCCACAGATACGCAGTATTTT. Encoded protein: CASSWPTSGSTDTQYF.

The V and J genes are TRBV2 and TRBJ1-1; 7 positions agree with TRBD1. The germline V gene encodes CDR1 SNHLY and CDR2 FYNNEI. V dropped 1 base and J dropped 2; count of bases not matched to a gene: 4. The CDR3 totals 15 residues. The CDR3 coding sequence is TGTGCCAGCAGTGAAGAGGGACAGATAAACACTGAAGCTTTCTTT. Its protein is CASSEEGQINTEAFF.

V and J are TRBV7-3 and TRBJ2-5, with D perhaps assigned TRBD1 or TRBD2 (6 bases each). Germline V gives CDR1 SGHTA, CDR2 FQGTGA. Trimming removed 5 bases at V and 5 bases at J, with 18 bases between. The CDR3 is 15 amino acids. CDR3 amino acids: CASSPGGGRVETQYF. The CDR3 DNA follows: TGTGCCAGCAGCCCAGGAGGGGGGCGGGTGGAGACCCAGTACTTC.

The chain joins TRBV15 to TRBJ2-7; D tentatively fits TRBD1 or TRBD2 (5 bases each). The CDR3 runs 16 residues. Germline values: CDR1 LNHNV, CDR2 YYDKDF (reference sequence). V shed 0 bases and J shed 2 bases, with 14 bases lying between them. In nucleotides, the CDR3 is TGTGCCACCAGCAGAGATTGGAGGCAGGGAGCCTACGAGCAGTACTTC. Amino acid sequence: CATSRDWRQGAYEQYF.

The chain links TRBV19 to TRBJ1-1; D is possibly TRBD1 (5 bases). This CDR3 has 14 amino acids. Germline V gives CDR1 LNHDA, CDR2 SQIVND (reference sequence). Deletions cut 10 bases from V and 4 bases from J, with 19 bases between. CDR3 in DNA: TGTGCCACCCAACCCACAGGATCGGGCACTGAAGCTTTCTTT. Translation gives CATQPTGSGTEAFF.

The chain uses TRBV6-1 and TRBJ2-7; D possibly matches TRBD1 or TRBD2 (5 bases each). V was cut by 3 bases and J by 0 bases, with 6 bases left in between. Germline CDR1 MNHNS, CDR2 SASEGT. The CDR3 spans 13 residues. The chain's CDR3 is CASSDGTSYEQYF. DNA of the CDR3: TGTGCCAGCAGTGACGGGACCTCCTACGAGCAGTACTTC.

This clone has just a few counts. The chain recombines TRBV2 with TRBJ1-2; maybe TRBD1 (5 bases). The CDR3 spans 12 residues. V was clipped by 8 bases and J by 3 bases, with 10 bases between them. Per the germline V gene, CDR1 is SNHLY and CDR2 is FYNNEI. DNA of the CDR3: TGTGCCAGCTGGAGGGGAGACTATGGCTACACCTTC. Encoded protein: CASWRGDYGYTF. Using reference TRBV2 and TRBJ1-2 for the parts outside the CDR3, the full variable domain is EPEVTQTPSHQVTQMGQEVILRCVPISNHLYFYWYRQILGQKVEFLVSFYNNEISEKSEIFDDQFSVERPDGSNFTLKIRSTKLEDSAMYFCASWRGDYGYTFGSGTRLTVV.

The chain recombines TRBV7-9 with TRBJ2-2, with 14 bases lining up with TRBD2. Per germline, CDR1 SEHNR and CDR2 FQNEAQ (reference sequence). The J segment lost 4 bases and the V segment lost 5 bases, leaving 3 bases of the junction unmatched. The CDR3 is 16 amino acids. The CDR3 DNA is TGTGCCAGCAGCACGGGACTAGCGGGAGTCACCGGGGAGCTGTTTTTT. Encoded protein: CASSTGLAGVTGELFF. Supplemented by reference TRBV7-9 and TRBJ2-2, the full variable domain reads DTGVSQNPRHKITKRGQNVTFRCDPISEHNRLYWYRQTLGQGPEFLTYFQNEAQLEKSRLLSDRFSAERPKGSFSTLEIQRTEQGDSAMYLCASSTGLAGVTGELFFGEGSRLTVL.

This chain links TRBV6-6 with TRBJ2-3, with D perhaps matching TRBD2 (6 bases). This CDR3 region has 15 residues. Trimming stripped 4 bases from V and 2 bases from J, with 13 bases between. Looked up from germline, CDR1 is MNHNY and CDR2 is SVGAGI (reference sequence). The CDR3 reads CASSSTGVPTDTQYF. Here the CDR3 DNA reads TGTGCCAGCAGTTCCACGGGAGTCCCCACAGATACGCAGTATTTT.

The chain uses TRBV27 and TRBJ2-3; 10 nucleotides match TRBD2. The CDR3 runs 16 residues. Trimming cost V 4 bases and J 0 bases; bases outside gene matches: 4. Germline CDR1 reads MNHEY; CDR2 reads SMNVEV (reference sequence). The CDR3: CASSYASGGSTDTQYF. The CDR3 DNA reads TGTGCCAGCAGTTATGCTAGCGGGGGAAGCACAGATACGCAGTATTTT.

The V and J genes are TRBV19 and TRBJ2-1, with 7 bases identical to TRBD2. Germline V CDR1 and CDR2: LNHDA, SQIVND (reference sequence). This CDR3 region has 17 residues. With 0 bases clipped from V and 0 bases from J, the junction kept 5 bases outside the gene matches. The DNA of the CDR3 is TGTGCCAGTAGTATAGATCGGGGGGTAAGCTCCTACAATGAGCAGTTCTTC. This translates into CASSIDRGVSSYNEQFF.

This clone showed up just once. The rearrangement uses TRBV5-6 and TRBJ2-7; D is undetermined. CDR1 is SGHDT and CDR2 is YYEEEE in the germline V gene. The CDR3 runs 12 residues. V lost 4 bases and J 3 bases, leaving 8 bases between the germline ends. CDR3 nucleotides: TGTGCCAGCAGCGGCCCCGACTACGAGCAGTACTTC. It is translated as CASSGPDYEQYF.

The J gene is TRBJ2-5, the V gene TRBV28; 9 nucleotides line up with TRBD2. Trimming removed 6 bases from V and 3 bases from J; junction bases left unmatched: 2. The germline V gene encodes CDR1 MDHEN and CDR2 SYDVKM. This CDR3 comprises 13 residues. The CDR3 protein is CASRSSGEETQYF. DNA for the CDR3: TGTGCCAGCAGGTCTAGCGGGGAAGAGACCCAGTACTTC.

This rearrangement joins TRBV4-3 to TRBJ1-5; D is perhaps TRBD1 (6 bases). V was cut by 1 base and J by 2 bases, with 12 bases left in between. The germline V gene has CDR1 LGHNA and CDR2 YSLEER. The CDR3 has 16 amino acids. CDR3 sequence: CASSQGRGGGNQPQHF. DNA of the CDR3: TGCGCCAGCAGCCAAGGGAGGGGGGGCGGCAATCAGCCCCAGCATTTT.

The V and J genes are TRBV9 and TRBJ2-1; TRBD2 aligns across 8 bases. This CDR3 region has 14 residues. The germline CDR1 and CDR2 sequences are SGDLS and YYNGEE. V lost 0 bases, J lost 9 bases, and 5 bases stayed unmatched. The CDR3 here is CASSVVSGMVEQFF. The DNA of the CDR3 is TGTGCCAGCAGCGTAGTTAGCGGGATGGTTGAGCAGTTCTTC.

The chain uses TRBV7-3 and TRBJ2-1; D may be TRBD1 (5 bases). CDR1 is SGHTA, CDR2 FQGTGA, per germline. The CDR3 consists of 13 residues. The V end lost 3 bases, the J end lost 4 bases, and 7 bases lay between the germline ends. Here the CDR3 reads CASSLDTYNEQFF. The CDR3 nucleotides read TGTGCCAGCAGCTTGGACACATACAATGAGCAGTTCTTC.

V gene TRBV5-1 combines with J gene TRBJ2-5, with D uncertain. The CDR3 loop spans 12 amino acids. Germline-derived CDR1 and CDR2 are SGHRS and YFSETQ. Deletions cut 0 bases from V and 5 bases from J, with 5 bases between. The CDR3 is CASSLGAETQYF. CDR3 coding DNA: TGCGCCAGCAGCTTGGGGGCGGAGACCCAGTACTTC.

The chain links TRBV27 to TRBJ2-7; D not certain. The V end was cut by 0 bases, the J end by 6 bases, with 15 bases between. Germline V gene data show CDR1 as MNHEY and CDR2 as SMNVEV (reference sequence). This CDR3 contains 15 residues. CDR3: CASSLSRATASEQYF. Here the CDR3 DNA reads TGTGCCAGCAGTTTATCCCGGGCTACGGCGAGCGAGCAGTACTTC.

The chain employs TRBV28 and TRBJ2-5; 9 bases are shared with TRBD1. The ends lost 5 bases at V and 3 bases at J; junction bases unmatched: 4. Germline V gene sequence: CDR1 MDHEN, CDR2 SYDVKM. This CDR3 has 14 residues. In DNA form, the CDR3 reads TGTGCCAGCAGTGGGGACAGGGAGGAAGAGACCCAGTACTTC. Protein product: CASSGDREEETQYF.

This chain links TRBV9 with TRBJ2-7, with a weak D call TRBD1 (6 bases). The germline CDR1 and CDR2 sequences are SGDLS and YYNGEE. V was shortened by 3 bases and J by 3 bases, with 10 bases between the two germline ends. The CDR3 spans 13 residues. The CDR3 sequence: CASSGGGGYEQYF. The CDR3 DNA sequence: TGTGCCAGCAGCGGAGGGGGTGGCTACGAGCAGTACTTC.